This T cell receptor beta chain comes out of a study of T cells in Graves' hyperthyroidism and ophthalmopathy. Study-level points and caveats: Blood also showed most of the thyroid clonotypes that were expanded above 0.001.

Amplified TCR beta CDR3 regions came from RNA transcripts. The study used the HTBI primer set for a first-round RT-PCR of the TCR CDR3. A single record per CDR3 protein comes from TCRdb applying MiXCR to the multiplex PCR reads. The repertoire holds some 600,000 distinct CDR3 sequences, approximately 15% seen once, with 5% to 7% in the top ten. The table lists this clonotype with many counts. Its antigen is as yet unknown. The CDR3 has 15 residues. J lost 1 base, V lost 2 bases, and 4 bases had no gene match. Germline values: CDR1 MDHEN, CDR2 SYDVKM. This sequence joins TRBV28 and TRBJ1-2; 7 bases align to TRBD1. This receptor was taken from a woman in her 30s with Graves' hyperthyroidism that later progressed to Graves' ophthalmopathy. Sequencing input: blood. The CDR3 here is CASSLTQGGNYGYTF. In DNA form, the CDR3 reads TGTGCCAGCAGTTTAACCCAGGGGGGTAACTATGGCTACACCTTC.